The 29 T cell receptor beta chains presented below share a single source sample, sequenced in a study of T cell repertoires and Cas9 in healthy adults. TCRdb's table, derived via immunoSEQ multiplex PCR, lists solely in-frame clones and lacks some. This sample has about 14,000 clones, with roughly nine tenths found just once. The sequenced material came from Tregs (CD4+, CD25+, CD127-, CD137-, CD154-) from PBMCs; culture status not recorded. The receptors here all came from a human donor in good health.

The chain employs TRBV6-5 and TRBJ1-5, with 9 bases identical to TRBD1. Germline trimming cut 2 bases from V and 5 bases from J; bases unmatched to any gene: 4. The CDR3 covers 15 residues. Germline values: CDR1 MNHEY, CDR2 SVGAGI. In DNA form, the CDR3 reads TGTGCCAGCAGTTACAACAGGGGGCTCGATCAGCCCCAGCATTTT. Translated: CASSYNRGLDQPQHF.

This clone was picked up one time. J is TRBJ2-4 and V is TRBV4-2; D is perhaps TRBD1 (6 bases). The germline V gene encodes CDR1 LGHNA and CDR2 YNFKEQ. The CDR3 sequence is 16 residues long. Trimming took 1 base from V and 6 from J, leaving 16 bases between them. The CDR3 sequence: CASSQVGGADGNIQYF. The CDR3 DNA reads TGTGCCAGCAGCCAAGTAGGGGGAGCCGATGGAAACATTCAGTACTTC.

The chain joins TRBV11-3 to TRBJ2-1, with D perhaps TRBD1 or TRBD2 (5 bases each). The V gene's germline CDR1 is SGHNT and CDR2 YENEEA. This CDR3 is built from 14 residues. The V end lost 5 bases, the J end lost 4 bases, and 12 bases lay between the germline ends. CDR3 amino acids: CASSPGRKYNEQFF. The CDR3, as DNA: TGTGCCAGCAGCCCGGGACGGAAATACAATGAGCAGTTCTTC.

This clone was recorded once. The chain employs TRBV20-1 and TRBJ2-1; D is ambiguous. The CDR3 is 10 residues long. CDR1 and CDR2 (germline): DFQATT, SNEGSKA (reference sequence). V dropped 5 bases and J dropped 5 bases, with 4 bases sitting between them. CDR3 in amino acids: CSAGNNEQFF. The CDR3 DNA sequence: TGCAGTGCTGGGAACAATGAGCAGTTCTTC.

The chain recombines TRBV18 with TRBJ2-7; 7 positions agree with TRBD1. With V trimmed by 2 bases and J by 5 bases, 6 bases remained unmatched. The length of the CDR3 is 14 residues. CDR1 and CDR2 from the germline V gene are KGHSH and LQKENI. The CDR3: CASSPGRGPHEQYF. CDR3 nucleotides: TGTGCCAGCTCACCAGGAAGGGGGCCACACGAGCAGTACTTC.

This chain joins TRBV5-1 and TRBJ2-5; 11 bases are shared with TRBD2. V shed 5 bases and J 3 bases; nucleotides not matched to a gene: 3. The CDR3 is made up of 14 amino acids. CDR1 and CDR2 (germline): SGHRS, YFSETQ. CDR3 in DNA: TGCGCCAGCAGATCGACTAGCGGGAAAGAGACCCAGTACTTC. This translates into CASRSTSGKETQYF. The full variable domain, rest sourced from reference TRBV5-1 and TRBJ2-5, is KAGVTQTPRYLIKTRGQQVTLSCSPISGHRSVSWYQQTPGQGLQFLFEYFSETQRNKGNFPGRFSGRQFSNSRSEMNVSTLELGDSALYLCASRSTSGKETQYFGPGTRLLVL.

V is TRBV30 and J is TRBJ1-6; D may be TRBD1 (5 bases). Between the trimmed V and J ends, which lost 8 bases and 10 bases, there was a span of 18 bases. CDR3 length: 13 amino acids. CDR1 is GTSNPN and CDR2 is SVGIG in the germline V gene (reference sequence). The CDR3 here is CAVTENPLSPLHF. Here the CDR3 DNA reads TGTGCCGTGACAGAGAACCCTTTATCACCCCTCCACTTT.

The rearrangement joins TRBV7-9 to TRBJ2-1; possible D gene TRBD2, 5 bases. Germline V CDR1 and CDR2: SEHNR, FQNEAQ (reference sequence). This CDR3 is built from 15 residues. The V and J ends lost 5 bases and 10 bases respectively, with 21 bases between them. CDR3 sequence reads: CASSPWRGWIGEQFF. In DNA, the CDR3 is TGTGCCAGCAGCCCATGGCGCGGGTGGATTGGGGAGCAGTTCTTC.

CDR3 region: CASSRGDTGELFF. DNA for the CDR3: TGTGCCAGCAGTCGGGGGGACACCGGGGAGCTGTTTTTT. The chain has TRBV27 and TRBJ2-2; TRBD2 aligns across 7 bases. The CDR3 covers 13 residues. Germline loops: CDR1 MNHEY, CDR2 SMNVEV (reference sequence). Trimming took 5 bases from V and 3 from J; bases not matched to a gene: 0.

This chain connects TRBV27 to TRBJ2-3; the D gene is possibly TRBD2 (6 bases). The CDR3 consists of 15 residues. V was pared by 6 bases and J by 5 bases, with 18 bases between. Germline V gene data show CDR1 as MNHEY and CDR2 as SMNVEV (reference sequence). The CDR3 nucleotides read TGTGCCAGCAGACTAGCCGGGCCTCCAGGAGATACGCAGTATTTT. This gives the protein CASRLAGPPGDTQYF.

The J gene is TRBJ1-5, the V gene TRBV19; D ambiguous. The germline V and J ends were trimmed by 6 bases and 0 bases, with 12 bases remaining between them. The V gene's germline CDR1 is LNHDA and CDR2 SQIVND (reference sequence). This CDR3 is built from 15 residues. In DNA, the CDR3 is TGTGCCAGTAGAACAATGCACCATAGCAATCAGCCCCAGCATTTT. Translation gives CASRTMHHSNQPQHF.

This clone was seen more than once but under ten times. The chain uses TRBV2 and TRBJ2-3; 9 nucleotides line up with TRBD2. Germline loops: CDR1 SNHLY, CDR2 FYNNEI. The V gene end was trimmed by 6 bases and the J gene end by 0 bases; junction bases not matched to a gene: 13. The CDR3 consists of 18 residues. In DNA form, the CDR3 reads TGTGCCAGCAGCCCCCAAACCCTAGCGGGAACTAGCACAGATACGCAGTATTTT. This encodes CASSPQTLAGTSTDTQYF.

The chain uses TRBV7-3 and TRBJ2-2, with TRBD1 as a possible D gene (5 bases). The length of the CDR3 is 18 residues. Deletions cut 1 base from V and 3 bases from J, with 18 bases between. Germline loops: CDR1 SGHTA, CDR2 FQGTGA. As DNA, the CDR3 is TGTGCCAGCAGCTTAATTGGTTGGTCTTCAGGGTACACCGGGGAGCTGTTTTTT. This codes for CASSLIGWSSGYTGELFF.

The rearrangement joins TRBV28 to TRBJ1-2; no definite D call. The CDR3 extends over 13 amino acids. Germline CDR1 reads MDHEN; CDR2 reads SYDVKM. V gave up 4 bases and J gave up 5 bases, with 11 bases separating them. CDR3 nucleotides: TGTGCCAGCAGTTCCGGCGACTGGTATGGCTACACCTTC. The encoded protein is CASSSGDWYGYTF.

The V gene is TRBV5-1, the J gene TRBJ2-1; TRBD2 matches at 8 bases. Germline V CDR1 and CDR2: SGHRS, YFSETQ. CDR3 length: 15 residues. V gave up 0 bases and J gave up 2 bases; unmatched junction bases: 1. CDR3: CASSLVGGAYNEQFF. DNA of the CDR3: TGCGCCAGCAGCTTGGTCGGGGGGGCCTACAATGAGCAGTTCTTC.

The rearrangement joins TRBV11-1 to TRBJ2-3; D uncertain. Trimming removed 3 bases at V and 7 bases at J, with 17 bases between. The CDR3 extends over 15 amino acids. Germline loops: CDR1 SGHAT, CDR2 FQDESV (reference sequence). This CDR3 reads CASSFGWSLRNTQYF. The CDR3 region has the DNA TGTGCCAGCAGCTTCGGCTGGTCCCTAAGAAATACGCAGTATTTT.

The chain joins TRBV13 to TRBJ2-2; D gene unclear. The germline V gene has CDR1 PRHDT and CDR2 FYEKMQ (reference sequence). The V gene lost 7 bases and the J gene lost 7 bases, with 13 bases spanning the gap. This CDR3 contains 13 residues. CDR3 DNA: TGTGCCAGCAAAATCAGCAGGATCGGGGAGCTGTTTTTT. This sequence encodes CASKISRIGELFF.

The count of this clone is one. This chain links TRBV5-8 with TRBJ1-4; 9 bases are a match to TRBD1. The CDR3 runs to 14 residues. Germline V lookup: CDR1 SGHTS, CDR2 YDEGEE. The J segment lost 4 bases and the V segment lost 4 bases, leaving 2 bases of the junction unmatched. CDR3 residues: CASSKGQGNEKLFF. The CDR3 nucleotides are TGTGCCAGCAGCAAGGGACAGGGTAATGAAAAACTGTTTTTT.

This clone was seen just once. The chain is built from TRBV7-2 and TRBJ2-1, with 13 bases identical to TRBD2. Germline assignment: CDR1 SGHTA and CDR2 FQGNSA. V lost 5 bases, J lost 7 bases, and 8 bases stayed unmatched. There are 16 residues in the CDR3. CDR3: CASSAQLAGGWNEQFF. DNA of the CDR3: TGTGCCAGCAGCGCCCAACTAGCGGGAGGGTGGAATGAGCAGTTCTTC.

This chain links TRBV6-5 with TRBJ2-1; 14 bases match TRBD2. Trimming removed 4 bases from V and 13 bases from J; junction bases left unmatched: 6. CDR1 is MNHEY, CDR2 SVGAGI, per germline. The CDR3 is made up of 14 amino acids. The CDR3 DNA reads TGTGCCAGCAGTTCCGGGACTAGCGGGAGTGACCAGTTCTTC. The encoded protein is CASSSGTSGSDQFF.

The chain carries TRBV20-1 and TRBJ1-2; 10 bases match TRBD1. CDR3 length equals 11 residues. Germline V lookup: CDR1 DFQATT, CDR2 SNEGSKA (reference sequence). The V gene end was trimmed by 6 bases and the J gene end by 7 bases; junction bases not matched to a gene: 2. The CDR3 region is CSAGTGAGYTF. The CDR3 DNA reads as TGCAGTGCGGGGACAGGGGCTGGCTACACCTTC.

CDR3 sequence: CASSAPGLAGGYEQYF. The CDR3, as DNA: TGTGCCAGCAGCGCCCCGGGACTAGCAGGGGGTTACGAGCAGTACTTC. V is TRBV7-2 and J is TRBJ2-7, with 9 bases aligning to TRBD2. Germline values: CDR1 SGHTA, CDR2 FQGNSA. The CDR3 contains 16 residues. The V segment lost 5 bases and the J segment 4 bases; nucleotides outside the gene matches: 12.

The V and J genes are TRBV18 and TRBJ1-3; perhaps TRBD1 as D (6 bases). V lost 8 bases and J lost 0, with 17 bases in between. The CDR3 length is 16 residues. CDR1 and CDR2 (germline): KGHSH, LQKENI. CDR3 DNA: TGTGCCAGCAGGGCTGGGGGCAGAACCTCTGGAAACACCATATATTTT. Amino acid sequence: CASRAGGRTSGNTIYF.

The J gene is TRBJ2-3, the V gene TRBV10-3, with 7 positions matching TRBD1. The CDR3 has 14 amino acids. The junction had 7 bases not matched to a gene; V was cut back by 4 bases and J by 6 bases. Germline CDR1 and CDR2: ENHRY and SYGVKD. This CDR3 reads CAISAVTGIDTQYF. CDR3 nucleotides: TGTGCCATCAGTGCAGTGACAGGGATCGATACGCAGTATTTT.

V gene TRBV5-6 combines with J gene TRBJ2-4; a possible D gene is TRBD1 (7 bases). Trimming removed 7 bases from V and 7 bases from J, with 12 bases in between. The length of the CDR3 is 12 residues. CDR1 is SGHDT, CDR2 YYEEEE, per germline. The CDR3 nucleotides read TGTGCCAGCGGTCCAGGGGGGAACATTCAGTACTTC. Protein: CASGPGGNIQYF. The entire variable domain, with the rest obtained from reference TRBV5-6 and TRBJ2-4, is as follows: DAGVTQSPTHLIKTRGQQVTLRCSPKSGHDTVSWYQQALGQGPQFIFQYYEEEERQRGNFPDRFSGHQFPNYSSELNVNALLLGDSALYLCASGPGGNIQYFGAGTRLSVL.

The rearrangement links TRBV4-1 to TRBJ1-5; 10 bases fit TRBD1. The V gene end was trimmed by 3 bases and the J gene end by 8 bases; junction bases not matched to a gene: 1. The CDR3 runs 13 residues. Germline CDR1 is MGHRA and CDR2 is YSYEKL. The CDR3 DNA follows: TGCGCCAGCAGCCAGGACAGGGGGAAGCCCCAGCATTTT. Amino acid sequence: CASSQDRGKPQHF.

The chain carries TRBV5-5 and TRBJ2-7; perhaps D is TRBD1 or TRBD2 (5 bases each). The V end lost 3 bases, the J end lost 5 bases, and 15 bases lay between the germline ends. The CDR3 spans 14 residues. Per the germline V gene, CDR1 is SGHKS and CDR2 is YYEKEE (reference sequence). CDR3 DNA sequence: TGTGCCAGCAGCTCGGATACTCCGGGACACGAGCAGTACTTC. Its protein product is CASSSDTPGHEQYF.

The CDR3 sequence: CASSLGLTRHYEQYF. Written as DNA, the CDR3 is TGCGCCAGCAGCTTAGGATTAACGCGGCATTACGAGCAGTACTTC. The V gene is TRBV5-1, the J gene TRBJ2-7; D is unclear. The germline V and J ends were trimmed by 2 bases and 4 bases, with 16 bases remaining between them. CDR3 size: 15 residues. CDR1 SGHRS and CDR2 YFSETQ come from the germline V gene. Full variable domain (remainder filled in from reference TRBV5-1 and TRBJ2-7): KAGVTQTPRYLIKTRGQQVTLSCSPISGHRSVSWYQQTPGQGLQFLFEYFSETQRNKGNFPGRFSGRQFSNSRSEMNVSTLELGDSALYLCASSLGLTRHYEQYFGPGTRLTVT.

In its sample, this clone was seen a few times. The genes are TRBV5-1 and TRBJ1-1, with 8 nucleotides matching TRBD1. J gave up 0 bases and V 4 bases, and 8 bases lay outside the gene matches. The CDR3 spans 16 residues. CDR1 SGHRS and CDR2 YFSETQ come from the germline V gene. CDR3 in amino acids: CASSPGQGLMNTEAFF. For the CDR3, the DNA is TGCGCCAGCAGCCCCGGACAGGGACTCATGAACACTGAAGCTTTCTTT. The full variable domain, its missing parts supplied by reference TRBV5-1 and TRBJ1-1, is KAGVTQTPRYLIKTRGQQVTLSCSPISGHRSVSWYQQTPGQGLQFLFEYFSETQRNKGNFPGRFSGRQFSNSRSEMNVSTLELGDSALYLCASSPGQGLMNTEAFFGQGTRLTVV.